This TCR beta chain comes out of a study of T cell repertoires in cytomegalovirus infection. Study-level background: Matching HLA type and CMV infection were both indicated by public TCR beta signatures.

Germline V gene lookup returns CDR1 MDHEN and CDR2 SYDVKM. V shed 7 bases and J shed 2 bases, with 18 bases lying between them. CDR3 length: 15 residues. This clonotype appeared a single time. TCRdb reanalysed the reads using MiXCR and keeps one entry per CDR3 protein. The sample contains approximately 160,000 distinct CDR3 sequences, under 20% of which appear only once. This chain connects TRBV28 to TRBJ2-7; possible D gene TRBD1, 5 bases. The sequence was collected from a human donor in good health (CMV status not recorded). Some clones in this sample may be carry-over from other donors' samples. Sequencing was done on a sample of CD8+ T cells from PBMCs. In DNA, the CDR3 is TGTGCCAGCACCCCTAAACAGGTGCCGCCCTACGAGCAGTACTTC. This encodes CASTPKQVPPYEQYF.